This TCR beta chain was observed in a study of neurological immune-mediated disorders. TCRdb re-derived calls from the 5' RACE reads in MiXCR, one entry per CDR3 protein. The sample contains tens of thousands of distinct CDR3 sequences, roughly 15% of which appear only once. This clonotype was observed at least ten times. The CDR3 is made up of 16 amino acids. Germline values: CDR1 DFQATT, CDR2 SNEGSKA (reference sequence). J lost 5 bases, V lost 3 bases, and 12 bases had no gene match. This sequence originates from a woman aged 35 to 49 in good health. The sequenced sample was PBMCs. The rearrangement links TRBV20-1 to TRBJ2-5; the match to TRBD1 covers 10 bases. CDR3 sequence (DNA): TGCAGTGCTAGTATCGTCCGGACAGGGGGTGGGGAGACCCAGTACTTC. As protein: CSASIVRTGGGETQYF.